The source of this T cell receptor beta chain is a study of cytomegalovirus exposure and HLA in healthy donors (TCRdb year 2017). Background on the whole study: A later analysis indicated that the 95 to 150 validation repertoires were generated on the platform also employed for the 700 or so repertoires of the first cohort. In addition to the first cohort of around 670 subjects, a separate validation cohort of approximately 130 different subjects was used. To predict cytomegalovirus infection status, the study brought together high-throughput TCR immunosequencing, statistical association of individual TCRs with disease status, and machine learning. The study was designed to test whether signatures of past pathogen exposure could be identified by cataloging public T cell receptors. General conclusions and limits of the study: The classifier was reported to diagnose cytomegalovirus status with high specificity and sensitivity in both the original cohort and the validation cohort. In the study, about 150 TCR beta chains were listed as associated with cytomegalovirus. A later analysis found that TCRs clustered in the first cohort also tended to co-occur in the approximately 120 validation repertoires, with approximately 94% of cluster scores above 0. Most TCR sequences were observed very rarely across donors, whereas some public TCRs were present in many individuals. In vitro tests confirmed that a few of the cytomegalovirus-associated TCR beta chains recognize cytomegalovirus antigens. A later analysis lacked HLA typing for the validation cohort, so it scored co-occurrence in that cohort across all 110 or so repertoires. According to the authors, the approach could potentially be generalized to other disease states and immunological phenotypes.

Library creation used the immunoSEQ multiplex PCR assay. On the authors' methods: A statistical classification framework was developed to diagnose cytomegalovirus status using the catalog of TCR beta chain sequences. What TCRdb holds here is the immuneACCESS table cut down to in-frame rearrangements. Part of the clones is not present; checked against another copy, under half of the missing clones reflect an unresolved V gene, and the others are unexplained. D and trimming were read from the DNA, whereas the V and J calls and clone size are those reported in that table. The sample table lists more than 55,000 clones, 94% of them with a count of one. The ten largest clonotypes hold 0.5% to 0.75% of the sample. The donors were included in the validation cohort of some 120 subjects, a group kept apart from the roughly 690-subject first cohort. Points on this clone: It has no known antigen specificity. No base quality information exists; no much larger clone differs at one position.

The specimen was PBMCs. The origin of this receptor is a woman aged 18-30 years in good health and CMV-seronegative.

The CDR3 has the sequence CASRRTSGGEIQETQYF. The bases read TGCGCCAGCAGACGGACTAGCGGGGGGGAAATCCAAGAGACCCAGTACTTC. In this chain, TRBV5-1 is recombined with TRBJ2-5, with 15 junctional bases fitting TRBD2. CDR1 and CDR2 were assigned from the germline V gene as SGHRS and YFSETQ. Reading from cysteine to phenylalanine, the CDR3 counts 17 amino acids. The retained sequence is limited to the CDR3, 51 bases, with the frame set at the first base. The germline V and J ends show losses of 5 bases and 1 base respectively, and no gene match explains 6 bases of the junction.